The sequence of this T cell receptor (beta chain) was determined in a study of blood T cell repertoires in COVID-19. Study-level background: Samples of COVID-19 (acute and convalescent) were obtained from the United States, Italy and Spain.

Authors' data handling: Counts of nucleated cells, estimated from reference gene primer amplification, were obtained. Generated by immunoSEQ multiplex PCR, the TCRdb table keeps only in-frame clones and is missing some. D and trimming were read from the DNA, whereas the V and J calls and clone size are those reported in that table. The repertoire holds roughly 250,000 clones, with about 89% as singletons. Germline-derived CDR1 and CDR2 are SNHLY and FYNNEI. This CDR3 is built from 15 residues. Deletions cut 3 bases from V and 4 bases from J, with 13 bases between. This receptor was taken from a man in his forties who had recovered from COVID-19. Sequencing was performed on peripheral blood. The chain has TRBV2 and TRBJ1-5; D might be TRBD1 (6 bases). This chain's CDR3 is CASSDAGALNQPQHF. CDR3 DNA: TGTGCCAGCAGTGATGCAGGGGCTCTAAATCAGCCCCAGCATTTT.